Listed below are T cell receptor beta chains from one sample, sequenced in a study of cytomegalovirus exposure and HLA in healthy donors. TCRdb's table, derived via immunoSEQ multiplex PCR, lists solely in-frame clones and lacks some. The repertoire includes 70,000 to 75,000 clones, approximately 94% of them detected once, and under 1.3% sits in the top ten. Sequencing was performed on PBMCs. These receptors all come from a young woman in good health and CMV-seronegative. Both conserved end residues are part of each CDR3. Each record gives: J gene, clone size, D gene, V gene, CDR3 protein, CDR3 DNA. The D gene is left open where the match is weak. Some rows mark clone size as missing; the rest say once, few, many or name a class of expanded clone.

j_gene: TRBJ1-4
abundance: .
d_gene: .
v_gene: TRBV19
CDR3aa: CASSIPLTDYNEKLFF
CDR3nt: TGTGCCAGTAGTATACCTTTGACGGACTATAATGAAAAACTGTTTTTT

j_gene: TRBJ2-5
abundance: .
d_gene: .
v_gene: TRBV7-9
CDR3aa: CASSLEGGRETQYF
CDR3nt: TGTGCCAGCAGCTTAGAGGGGGGGAGAGAGACCCAGTACTTC

j_gene: TRBJ2-3
abundance: .
d_gene: TRBD2
v_gene: TRBV6-4
CDR3aa: CASSEETSGASDTQYF
CDR3nt: TGTGCCAGCAGTGAGGAGACTAGCGGGGCCTCAGATACGCAGTATTTT

j_gene: TRBJ2-3
abundance: .
d_gene: .
v_gene: TRBV5-4
CDR3aa: CASSFIGSTDTQYF
CDR3nt: TGTGCCAGCAGCTTCATCGGGAGCACAGATACGCAGTATTTT

j_gene: TRBJ2-7
abundance: .
d_gene: TRBD2
v_gene: TRBV28
CDR3aa: CASLMGTGTSGAIPGEQYF
CDR3nt: TGTGCCAGCCTTATGGGAACCGGGACTAGCGGAGCCATCCCAGGCGAGCAGTACTTC

j_gene: TRBJ2-1
abundance: .
d_gene: .
v_gene: TRBV5-1
CDR3aa: CASSFYVKQFF
CDR3nt: TGCGCCAGCAGCTTCTACGTGAAGCAGTTCTTC

j_gene: TRBJ1-1
abundance: .
d_gene: .
v_gene: TRBV19
CDR3aa: CASSLAGVNTEAFF
CDR3nt: TGTGCCAGTAGTCTGGCGGGGGTGAACACTGAAGCTTTCTTT

j_gene: TRBJ2-1
abundance: .
d_gene: TRBD2
v_gene: TRBV4-1
CDR3aa: CASSQVIAGITYNEQFF
CDR3nt: TGCGCCAGCAGCCAAGTTATAGCGGGAATCACCTACAATGAGCAGTTCTTC

j_gene: TRBJ1-4
abundance: once
d_gene: .
v_gene: TRBV6-1
CDR3aa: CASSDLAQGWGKLFF
CDR3nt: TGTGCCAGCAGTGATTTGGCACAGGGATGGGGAAAACTGTTTTTT

j_gene: TRBJ1-1
abundance: .
d_gene: TRBD1
v_gene: TRBV27
CDR3aa: CASSRDRANTEAFF
CDR3nt: TGTGCCAGCAGCCGGGACAGGGCGAACACTGAAGCTTTCTTT

j_gene: TRBJ1-1
abundance: .
d_gene: .
v_gene: TRBV11-2
CDR3aa: CASSTQRDTEAFF
CDR3nt: TGTGCCAGCAGCACCCAGAGGGACACTGAAGCTTTCTTT

j_gene: TRBJ1-2
abundance: .
d_gene: .
v_gene: TRBV7-3
CDR3aa: CASSTAGGYGYTF
CDR3nt: TGTGCCAGCAGCACCGCGGGGGGTTATGGCTACACCTTC

j_gene: TRBJ2-7
abundance: .
d_gene: .
v_gene: TRBV28
CDR3aa: CASSLSRHYEQYF
CDR3nt: TGTGCCAGCAGTTTGTCCAGGCACTACGAGCAGTACTTC

j_gene: TRBJ1-2
abundance: .
d_gene: .
v_gene: TRBV2
CDR3aa: CASSEESIGGYTF
CDR3nt: TGTGCCAGCAGTGAGGAGTCTATAGGCGGCTACACCTTC

j_gene: TRBJ1-1
abundance: .
d_gene: TRBD1
v_gene: TRBV27
CDR3aa: CASSPGQGWTEAFF
CDR3nt: TGTGCCAGCAGTCCGGGACAGGGTTGGACTGAAGCTTTCTTT

j_gene: TRBJ2-7
abundance: .
d_gene: TRBD1
v_gene: TRBV19
CDR3aa: CASSRQGATYEQYF
CDR3nt: TGTGCCAGTTCCCGACAGGGCGCGACCTACGAGCAGTACTTC

j_gene: TRBJ1-5
abundance: .
d_gene: .
v_gene: TRBV28
CDR3aa: CASSFNGNQPQHF
CDR3nt: TGTGCCAGCAGTTTCAACGGGAATCAGCCCCAGCATTTT

j_gene: TRBJ2-7
abundance: .
d_gene: .
v_gene: TRBV19
CDR3aa: CASSIQPTGEQYF
CDR3nt: TGTGCCAGTAGTATACAGCCGACAGGCGAGCAGTACTTC

j_gene: TRBJ2-7
abundance: .
d_gene: TRBD2
v_gene: TRBV5-4
CDR3aa: CASSWGGSTYEQYF
CDR3nt: TGTGCCAGCAGCTGGGGGGGATCCACCTACGAGCAGTACTTC

j_gene: TRBJ2-2
abundance: .
d_gene: .
v_gene: TRBV29-1
CDR3aa: CSVGGAGELFF
CDR3nt: TGCAGCGTTGGCGGGGCCGGGGAGCTGTTTTTT

j_gene: TRBJ2-3
abundance: .
d_gene: TRBD1
v_gene: TRBV2
CDR3aa: CASSIDRVGTDTQYF
CDR3nt: TGTGCCAGCAGTATTGACAGGGTGGGCACAGATACGCAGTATTTT

j_gene: TRBJ2-1
abundance: .
d_gene: TRBD1
v_gene: TRBV19
CDR3aa: CASSGTGGKHNEQFF
CDR3nt: TGTGCCAGTAGTGGTACAGGGGGCAAACACAATGAGCAGTTCTTC

j_gene: TRBJ1-2
abundance: .
d_gene: TRBD1
v_gene: TRBV11-2
CDR3aa: CASSPRTGGIYGYTF
CDR3nt: TGTGCCAGCAGCCCTCGGACAGGGGGTATCTATGGCTACACCTTC

j_gene: TRBJ2-7
abundance: .
d_gene: TRBD2
v_gene: TRBV13
CDR3aa: CASSQPGLAGANYEQYF
CDR3nt: TGTGCCAGCAGCCAACCGGGACTAGCGGGGGCGAACTACGAGCAGTACTTC

j_gene: TRBJ2-3
abundance: once
d_gene: TRBD2
v_gene: TRBV2
CDR3aa: CASSVGVAGGTQYF
CDR3nt: TGTGCCAGCAGTGTTGGGGTAGCGGGGGGTACGCAGTATTTT

j_gene: TRBJ2-5
abundance: .
d_gene: TRBD2
v_gene: TRBV29-1
CDR3aa: CSVSGLAGGLETQYF
CDR3nt: TGCAGCGTTAGTGGACTAGCGGGAGGCTTAGAGACCCAGTACTTC

j_gene: TRBJ1-2
abundance: .
d_gene: TRBD1
v_gene: TRBV4-3
CDR3aa: CASSQEGQGLSGYTF
CDR3nt: TGCGCCAGCAGCCAAGAGGGACAGGGGTTGTCAGGCTACACCTTC

j_gene: TRBJ2-1
abundance: .
d_gene: .
v_gene: TRBV11-2
CDR3aa: CASSFLRGPNSYNEQFF
CDR3nt: TGTGCCAGCAGCTTTTTGCGGGGACCAAACTCCTACAATGAGCAGTTCTTC

j_gene: TRBJ2-2
abundance: .
d_gene: TRBD1
v_gene: TRBV5-4
CDR3aa: CASSVSGGAAGELFF
CDR3nt: TGTGCCAGCAGCGTCTCAGGGGGCGCGGCCGGGGAGCTGTTTTTT

j_gene: TRBJ1-5
abundance: .
d_gene: .
v_gene: TRBV7-2
CDR3aa: CASSGNRNQPQHF
CDR3nt: TGTGCCAGCAGCGGTAACAGAAATCAGCCCCAGCATTTT

j_gene: TRBJ2-7
abundance: .
d_gene: TRBD2
v_gene: TRBV2
CDR3aa: CARGEGGEQYF
CDR3nt: TGTGCCAGGGGGGAGGGCGGCGAGCAGTACTTC

j_gene: TRBJ2-1
abundance: .
d_gene: .
v_gene: TRBV27
CDR3aa: CASTQQGSQFF
CDR3nt: TGTGCCAGCACCCAACAGGGCTCGCAGTTCTTC

j_gene: TRBJ1-2
abundance: .
d_gene: .
v_gene: TRBV4-3
CDR3aa: CASSQDPGGDGYTF
CDR3nt: TGCGCCAGCAGCCAAGATCCGGGGGGCGATGGCTACACCTTC

j_gene: TRBJ2-6
abundance: once
d_gene: .
v_gene: TRBV4-1
CDR3aa: CASSQRGPGANVLTF
CDR3nt: TGCGCCAGCAGCCAACGGGGTCCCGGGGCCAACGTCCTGACTTTC

j_gene: TRBJ1-4
abundance: .
d_gene: .
v_gene: TRBV5-4
CDR3aa: CASSQDSASNEKLFF
CDR3nt: TGTGCCAGCAGCCAGGATAGTGCCAGTAATGAAAAACTGTTTTTT

j_gene: TRBJ2-3
abundance: .
d_gene: TRBD2
v_gene: TRBV4-2
CDR3aa: CASSQVLLAGGRADTQYF
CDR3nt: TGTGCCAGCAGCCAAGTATTGCTAGCGGGGGGTAGGGCAGATACGCAGTATTTT

j_gene: TRBJ2-4
abundance: .
d_gene: .
v_gene: TRBV19
CDR3aa: CASSPDYLGRNIQYF
CDR3nt: TGTGCCAGTAGTCCGGACTACCTAGGGAGGAACATTCAGTACTTC

j_gene: TRBJ1-5
abundance: .
d_gene: .
v_gene: TRBV7-6
CDR3aa: CASSTPGEMGQPQHF
CDR3nt: TGTGCCAGCAGCACTCCAGGGGAGATGGGGCAGCCCCAGCATTTT

j_gene: TRBJ2-3
abundance: .
d_gene: .
v_gene: TRBV7-3
CDR3aa: CASSLTAAGDTQYF
CDR3nt: TGTGCCAGCAGCTTAACAGCGGCGGGAGATACGCAGTATTTT

j_gene: TRBJ1-6
abundance: .
d_gene: .
v_gene: TRBV4-1
CDR3aa: CASSRLQVWNSPLHF
CDR3nt: TGCGCCAGCAGCCGCTTACAGGTCTGGAATTCACCCCTCCACTTT

j_gene: TRBJ2-2
abundance: .
d_gene: TRBD2
v_gene: TRBV7-2
CDR3aa: CASSYLAGGFTGELFF
CDR3nt: TGTGCCAGCAGCTACCTAGCGGGGGGCTTCACCGGGGAGCTGTTTTTT

j_gene: TRBJ2-3
abundance: .
d_gene: .
v_gene: TRBV10-3
CDR3aa: CAIGLAEDTQYF
CDR3nt: TGTGCCATCGGCTTAGCGGAAGATACGCAGTATTTT

j_gene: TRBJ2-1
abundance: once
d_gene: TRBD1
v_gene: TRBV11-3
CDR3aa: CASSLGQGYNEQFF
CDR3nt: TGTGCCAGCAGCTTAGGACAGGGATACAATGAGCAGTTCTTC

j_gene: TRBJ2-1
abundance: .
d_gene: TRBD2
v_gene: TRBV2
CDR3aa: CASSESGRGYNEQFF
CDR3nt: TGTGCCAGCAGTGAATCCGGGAGGGGATACAATGAGCAGTTCTTC

j_gene: TRBJ2-7
abundance: once
d_gene: TRBD2
v_gene: TRBV7-2
CDR3aa: CASSLAVRLNLAGGLFYEQYF
CDR3nt: TGTGCCAGCAGCTTAGCGGTCAGATTAAACCTAGCGGGAGGGCTTTTTTACGAGCAGTACTTC

j_gene: TRBJ2-4
abundance: .
d_gene: .
v_gene: TRBV5-1
CDR3aa: CASSPGGGLNIQYF
CDR3nt: TGCGCCAGCAGCCCAGGTGGTGGGTTAAACATTCAGTACTTC

j_gene: TRBJ2-5
abundance: .
d_gene: TRBD1
v_gene: TRBV27
CDR3aa: CASRHRGETQYF
CDR3nt: TGTGCCAGCAGACACAGGGGAGAGACCCAGTACTTC

j_gene: TRBJ2-1
abundance: .
d_gene: TRBD2
v_gene: TRBV7-3
CDR3aa: CASSLIGTSGSLSEQFF
CDR3nt: TGTGCCAGCAGCTTAATAGGGACTAGCGGGAGTCTAAGTGAGCAGTTCTTC

j_gene: TRBJ1-4
abundance: .
d_gene: TRBD1
v_gene: TRBV19
CDR3aa: CASSKGQRNEKLFF
CDR3nt: TGTGCCAGTAGTAAGGGACAGAGAAATGAAAAACTGTTTTTT

j_gene: TRBJ2-1
abundance: once
d_gene: TRBD2
v_gene: TRBV13
CDR3aa: CASSVLAGGHNEQFF
CDR3nt: TGTGCCAGCAGCGTCCTAGCGGGGGGCCACAATGAGCAGTTCTTC

j_gene: TRBJ1-5
abundance: .
d_gene: .
v_gene: TRBV28
CDR3aa: CASSLPLEGQPQHF
CDR3nt: TGTGCCAGCAGTTTGCCCCTCGAGGGACAGCCCCAGCATTTT

j_gene: TRBJ1-6
abundance: .
d_gene: .
v_gene: TRBV13
CDR3aa: CASSLGGGSPLHF
CDR3nt: TGTGCCAGCAGCTTAGGCGGGGGTTCACCCCTCCACTTT